The count of the clone carrying this T cell receptor (beta chain) is one. The source of the sample is a study of blood T cell repertoires in COVID-19. Study-level background: The cDNA or gDNA used as material had been derived from T cells, B-cell-depleted T cells, or PBMCs.

Source study methods: From reference gene primer amplification, estimates of nucleated cell counts were derived. The protocol was immunoSEQ multiplex PCR, while the TCRdb copy is restricted to in-frame clones and leaves out a portion. The V and J calls and clone size come from that table; D and trimming were worked out from the DNA. The table includes under 300,000 clones, 70% to 90% detected once. Per the germline V gene, CDR1 is SEHNR and CDR2 is FQNEAQ (reference sequence). Deletions cut 1 base from V and 5 bases from J, with 9 bases between. This CDR3 contains 14 residues. Cohorts were based on clinical histories the participants reported. Resolution of symptoms, clearance, or two negative PCRs was present in recovered Cohort 3 donors.

The origin of this receptor is a woman in her fifties or sixties who had recovered from COVID-19. Sequenced sample: PBMCs or T cells enriched from blood (not recorded which). V usage is TRBV7-9 and J usage is TRBJ2-1; D remains ambiguous. CDR3 DNA sequence: TGTGCCAGCAGCTTAGTCCGCGGTAACAATGAGCAGTTCTTC. It encodes CASSLVRGNNEQFF.